The clone carrying this T cell receptor beta chain has more than one count but fewer than ten. The antigen is unknown. The data were obtained in a study of spatial heterogeneity in lung cancer. Study background: The study found that TCR transcript counts in tumor regions correlated strongly with a matched bulk RNA-seq T cell module score.

Germline V gene lookup returns CDR1 MNHEY and CDR2 SVGAGI. CDR3 length: 13 amino acids. The V gene lost 5 bases and the J gene lost 2 bases, with 9 bases spanning the gap. This sample's time point: sample taken at primary tumor resection. Whole RNA obtained from tumor, nontumor lung or frozen PBMC underwent sequencing without sorting. Every TCR cDNA molecule carried a tag that served as a unique molecular identifier. TCRdb passed the 5' RACE reads through MiXCR, listing each CDR3 protein once. The data contain about 10,000 distinct CDR3 sequences, 7.5% to 9.5% of them singletons. Study observations and caveats: Counts of expanded intratumoral alpha and beta TCRs tracked tumor mutation counts.

This receptor was obtained from a male donor with early-stage non-small cell lung cancer. The V gene is TRBV6-5, the J gene TRBJ2-5; D call uncertain. Sample: lung tumor tissue, taken at surgery. For the CDR3, the DNA is TGTGCCAGCAGTAACCTGGGACAAGAGACCCAGTACTTC. Its translation: CASSNLGQETQYF.